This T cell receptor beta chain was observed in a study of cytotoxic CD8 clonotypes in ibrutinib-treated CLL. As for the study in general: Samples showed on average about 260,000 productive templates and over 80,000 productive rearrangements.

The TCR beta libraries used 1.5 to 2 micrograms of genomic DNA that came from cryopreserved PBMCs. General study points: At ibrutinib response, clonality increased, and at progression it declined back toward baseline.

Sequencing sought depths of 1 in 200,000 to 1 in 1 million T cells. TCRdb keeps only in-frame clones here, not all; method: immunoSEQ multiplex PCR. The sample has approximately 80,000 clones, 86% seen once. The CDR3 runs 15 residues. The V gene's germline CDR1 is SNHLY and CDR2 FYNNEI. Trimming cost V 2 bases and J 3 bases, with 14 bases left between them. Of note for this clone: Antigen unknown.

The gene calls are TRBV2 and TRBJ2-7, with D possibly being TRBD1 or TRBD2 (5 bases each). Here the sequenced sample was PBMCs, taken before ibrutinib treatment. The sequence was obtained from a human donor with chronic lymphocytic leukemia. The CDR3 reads CASSEYRGQGYEQYF. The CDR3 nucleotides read TGTGCCAGCAGTGAATATCGCGGGCAGGGCTACGAGCAGTACTTC.